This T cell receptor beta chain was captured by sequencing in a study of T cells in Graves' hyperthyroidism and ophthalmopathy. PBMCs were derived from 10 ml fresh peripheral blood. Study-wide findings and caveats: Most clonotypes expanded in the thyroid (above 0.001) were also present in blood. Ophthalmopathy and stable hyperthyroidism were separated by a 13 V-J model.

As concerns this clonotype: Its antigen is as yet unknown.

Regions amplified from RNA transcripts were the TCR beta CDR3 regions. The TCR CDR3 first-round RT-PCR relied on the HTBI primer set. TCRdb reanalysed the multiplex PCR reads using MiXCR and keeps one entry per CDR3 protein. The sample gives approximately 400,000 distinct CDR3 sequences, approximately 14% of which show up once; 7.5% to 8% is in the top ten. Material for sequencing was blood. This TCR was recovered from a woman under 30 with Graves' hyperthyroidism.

CDR3 sequence reads: CASSVEGTSTDTQYF. The CDR3 nucleotides read TGTGCCAGCAGCGTAGAAGGGACTAGCACAGATACGCAGTATTTT. The V call is TRBV9, the J call TRBJ2-3, with a possible D match to TRBD2 (6 bases). Germline CDR1 SGDLS, CDR2 YYNGEE. This CDR3 is 15 amino acids long. Trimming stripped 0 bases from V and 0 bases from J, with 8 bases between.